This entry concerns a single T cell receptor (beta chain). With V trimmed by 4 bases and J by 5 bases, 9 bases remained unmatched. This CDR3 has 14 residues. Germline V gene sequence: CDR1 SQVTM, CDR2 ANQGSEA. Profiling relied on immunoSEQ multiplex PCR, and the TCRdb table lists in-frame clones only, not all of them. Of about 25,000 clones detected, around 88% appear once; the ten largest clones hold about 9.5%. The sample belongs to a study of T cells in localized non-small cell lung cancer. The chain is built from TRBV29-1 and TRBJ2-5; TRBD2 matches 8 bases. The material was peripheral blood mononuclear cells, obtained before any cancer treatment. The sequence derives from a woman aged 35-70 years with stage III lung adenocarcinoma. As DNA, the CDR3 is TGCAGCGTTGGTTTTCGGGGGGGCCCTGAGACCCAGTACTTC. Encoded protein: CSVGFRGGPETQYF.